Described below is a single T cell receptor beta chain sequence and its context. This clone was recorded only once. Its antigen remains undetermined. It has no much larger one-base neighbor in the sample; base qualities were not kept. Libraries came from the immunoSEQ multiplex PCR assay. For the multiplex PCR, a mixture combining 60 forward primers for TCR Vbeta segments and 13 reverse primers for TCR Jbeta segments was used. The CDR3 region of rearranged TCR beta genes was amplified from genomic DNA by a multiplex PCR assay. The amplified TCR beta libraries were sequenced on the Illumina HiSeq System as 87-base-pair reads. Processing in the source paper ran as follows. A later analysis counted approximately 74 million unique TCR beta chains across the 640 or so repertoires, and some 11 million of these chains were shared by at least two donors. A nearest-neighbor algorithm error-corrected the raw reads and collapsed the reads into unique sequences, merging closely related sequences to remove PCR and sequencing errors. V, D and J gene segments were assigned by aligning CDR3 sequences to IMGT reference sequences. For a sequence to be retained, a match of at least six nucleotides was required to both a V gene segment and a J gene segment. A rearrangement counted as productive if the CDR3 had no stop codons and remained in frame with V and J, and every other rearrangement counted as non-productive. CDR3 was defined according to IMGT convention as the region running from the second conserved V-encoded cysteine to the conserved J-encoded phenylalanine. Sequences without an unambiguous match to a single V gene segment were excluded from the earlier analysis of several hundred of the donors. In an earlier analysis of some 590 of the donors, a V segment was called functional when productive rearrangements were above 56.7%, and segregating when the standard deviation between donors exceeded 5%. A statistical classification framework was built for diagnosing cytomegalovirus status from the catalog of TCR beta chain sequences. In a later analysis, TCR nucleotide sequences were compared against IMGT/GENE-DB human TR gene sequences so that V and J genes could be assigned. In a later analysis, CDR3 sequences and most-parsimonious VDJ recombination scenarios were assigned using the TCRdist pipeline. A later analysis defined each TCR beta chain by its CDR3 amino acid sequence plus V-gene family, and excluded reads lacking a unique V-gene family. As a way to deal with suspected cross-contamination and a sequencing artifact, a later analysis dropped 450 to 600 nucleotide sequences that were highly shared and had low generation probability. In a later analysis, a clonal expansion index for each public chain was calculated from normalized within-repertoire ranks of inferred template counts. In a later analysis, generation probabilities were computed with a VDJ recombination model fitted to out-of-frame rearrangements, and the resulting probabilities were checked against IGoR. In a later analysis, hypergeometric tests were used to score TCR-TCR, TCR-HLA and TCR-CMV co-occurrence, with a repertoire-size bias correction applied to TCR pairs. To estimate false discovery rates, a later analysis permuted the HLA or CMV assignments 20 times. In a later analysis, co-occurring TCRs were grouped using DBSCAN, and TCRdist sequence similarity was added for clustering within HLA-allele-positive subsets. Co-occurrence clustering excluded repertoires with fewer than 30,000 or more than 120,000 public chains, plus five with anomalous nucleotide sharing. As stored in TCRdb, this immuneACCESS dataset retains in-frame rearrangements with V and J assigned. A fraction of the clones does not appear; measured against another copy, unresolved V genes explain less than half of the discrepancy, and the remainder lacks a known reason. The DNA gave D and trimming, while V, J and clone size come from that table. Across this sample there are 150,000 to 200,000 clones, with roughly 82% seen only once. The ten largest account for more than 0.45% of the sample.

These data originate in a study of cytomegalovirus exposure and HLA in healthy donors (dated by TCRdb to about 2017). Turning to the overall study: In an earlier analysis of approximately 640 of the donors, about 260 Gb of sequence data and some 120 million unique TCR beta sequences from approximately 180 million T cells were reported. About 330 gigabases of sequencing data and 70 million to 100 million unique TCR sequences made up an early release that covered some 640 HLA-typed donors. The genetic ancestry cluster associated with self-reported Caucasian donors included 81% of the approximately 430 genotyped donors. The study aimed to test whether signatures of past pathogen exposure could be identified by cataloging public T cell receptors. The study used immunosequencing to profile the T cell repertoires of approximately 650 subjects and linked those repertoires to cytomegalovirus serostatus. A separate validation cohort of approximately 120 different subjects was used in addition to the roughly 620-subject first cohort. The study combined high-throughput TCR immunosequencing, statistical association of individual TCRs with disease status, and machine learning to predict cytomegalovirus infection status. A later analysis re-examined previously published TCR beta repertoires from 500 to 700 donors and added high-resolution HLA genotyping to investigate patterns of TCR occurrence. In the later analysis, no new phenotypic data were used to find candidate immune exposures; instead, reliance was placed on TCR beta sequences and their occurrence across donors. An earlier analysis of several hundred of the donors applied high-throughput TCR beta sequencing to assess whether each TCR beta V gene segment acted as functional or pseudogenic. Donor age, sex, ethnicity and CMV serostatus were compiled alongside the repertoire data. A later genetic analysis took genome-wide SNP genotypes for about three fifths of the 666 donors and used that subset as a discovery cohort. Every discovery cohort repertoire had been produced on one sequencing platform. HLA typing included class I and class II loci at four-digit resolution. Typing coverage varied by locus: about 620-630 donors for A, B, C, DRB1 and DQB1; more than 500 for DQA1; about 570 for DPA1; approximately 470 for DPB1. Because of strong linkage in the cohort, roughly five DR-DQ haplotypes were treated as single units for association and clustering. Among around 400 genotyped donors of the cohort, an average of roughly 230,000 unique TCR beta nucleotide sequences was sequenced per donor, of which about 18% were non-productive. The research as a whole found: A cluster of highly shared sequence variants was judged likely to be a technical artifact of the sequencing pipeline. Compared with the 666-donor mean, donors in an Asian-associated ancestry cluster had fewer N-insertions in productive TCRs, according to a later genetic analysis. Most TCR sequences were seen in very few donors, while some public TCRs were found in many individuals. The study listed over 150 TCR beta chains as associated with cytomegalovirus. In a later analysis, the rate of TCR association differed among HLA loci, with DRB1 alleles having the most associated TCRs and HLA-C alleles having the fewest. A later analysis found that HLA-associated TCR beta chains were more clonally expanded and had lower generation probabilities than equally common non-associated chains. The cohort was sequenced for TCR beta chains only, and without alpha or paired-chain data the features that could be detected were limited. V-gene and J-gene trimming of TCR beta chains was associated with a missense DCLRE1C variant in a later genetic analysis, and the association was replicated in an independent cohort. The classifier was reported to diagnose cytomegalovirus status with high specificity and sensitivity in both the original and validation cohorts. A further reported finding was that TCR beta sequences accurately predicted the HLA-A and HLA-B alleles for most subjects in the first cohort. Linkage disequilibrium might explain the correlated functional status among segregating V segments, but an unknown experimental factor could not be excluded. Roughly uniform sequencing depth across donors was assumed in presence/absence analyses, although this assumption may not hold. According to a later analysis, parvovirus B19, influenza, CMV and Epstein-Barr virus appeared linked to several top co-occurrence clusters. A later analysis found that most CMV-associated TCR beta chains appeared HLA-restricted, with HLA associations seemingly driven largely by CMV exposure. The 87-base-pair reads could not distinguish some IMGT-functional V segments, including TRBV6-2 and TRBV6-3, so those segments were excluded. When HLA alleles, especially DR and DQ, strongly co-occurred, TCR associations were difficult to assign to individual alleles. Specific HLA alleles were associated with about 17,000 TCR beta sequences at a false discovery rate of 0.05 in a later analysis. In an earlier analysis of about 540 of the donors, most TCR beta V segments were observed in productive rearrangements about 87% or about 30% of the time, broadly matching IMGT annotations. Because some donors lacked HLA typing at each locus, the association tests relied only on the typed subset. According to the authors, the approach could potentially be generalized to other disease states and immunological phenotypes. CMV serostatus was the only immune exposure information available for the cohort. Because counts were too low, approximately 15 rarely observed V segments, including chromosome 9 orphons, were excluded from the earlier analysis of some 540 of the donors. In vitro tests confirmed that a few of the cytomegalovirus-associated TCR beta chains recognize cytomegalovirus antigens.

Inclusive of the bounding cysteine and phenylalanine, the CDR3 is 14 residues long. The read is trimmed to its CDR3 DNA, 42 bases read in frame from base 1. V loses 5 bases at its end and J loses 2 bases; junction bases beyond the gene matches: 4. The germline V gene encodes CDR1 SNHLY and CDR2 FYNNEI. In total, fewer than 750 healthy bone marrow donors made up the cohort. At the time of sampling, every cohort member was nominally healthy, though immune exposures that went unrecorded were likely present. The donor was CMV seronegative and was included in the group of 352 seronegative cohort members. Every donor gave a peripheral blood sample, and the peripheral blood mononuclear cells from that sample were used for TCR beta sequencing. Genomic DNA extraction from the blood cell samples was performed with the Qiagen DNeasy Blood Extraction Kit.

The rearrangement joined TRBV2 to TRBJ1-1, with 8 junctional bases fitting TRBD1. This sequence originates from a woman aged 50 to 60 in good health and CMV-seronegative. The material sequenced was PBMCs. The CDR3: CASSFDRGNTEAFF. The nucleotides read TGTGCCAGCAGTTTCGACAGGGGCAACACTGAAGCTTTCTTT.